This T cell receptor (beta chain) originates from a study of CD4 T cells in relation to SARS-CoV-2 and coronaviruses. Naive and memory CD4+ T cell DNA was deep-sequenced without culture. Here immunoSEQ multiplex PCR was the method, and the copy in TCRdb shows in-frame clones only, minus some. The top ten hold approximately 3.1% of the sample, which has tens of thousands of clones, around 85% seen once. The CDR3 has 16 amino acids. Germline CDR1 SEHNR, CDR2 FQNEAQ (reference sequence). V dropped 5 bases and J dropped 5; count of bases not matched to a gene: 10. The specimen was memory CD4+ T cells from PBMCs. The receptor was isolated from an adult with COVID-19. The chain joins TRBV7-9 to TRBJ2-1, with TRBD2 identical over 9 bases. This CDR3 reads CASSPFGGRADNEQFF. CDR3 nucleotide sequence: TGTGCCAGCAGCCCATTTGGCGGGAGGGCCGACAATGAGCAGTTCTTC.